These 30 T cell receptor beta chains originate from one sample sequenced in a study of PD-1 blockade in classical Hodgkin lymphoma. The method was immunoSEQ multiplex PCR; TCRdb's version includes in-frame clones alone and lacks a portion of them. Here the sample spans over 25,000 clones, less than 80% being singletons. Every patient experienced relapse after autologous stem cell transplantation, and brentuximab vedotin exposure varied. Sequencing used peripheral blood mononuclear cells (PBMCs), obtained before the second cycle of nivolumab. These receptors were taken from a human donor with classical Hodgkin lymphoma.

The V and J genes are TRBV7-9 and TRBJ2-7; no clear D gene. The germline V and J ends were trimmed by 5 bases and 6 bases, with 11 bases remaining between them. This CDR3 comprises 12 residues. The germline CDR1 and CDR2 sequences are SEHNR and FQNEAQ (reference sequence). CDR3 nucleotides: TGTGCCAGCAGCATCCAGGTCGGCGAGCAGTACTTC. This sequence encodes CASSIQVGEQYF.

A word on this clone: One end of the junction is discordant with germline, which a read error may explain. The gene calls are TRBV7-7 and TRBJ2-5, with D tentatively TRBD2 (5 bases). The CDR3 has 14 amino acids. Germline V gives CDR1 SSHAT, CDR2 FNYEAQ (reference sequence). This CDR3 reads CASSLALVGETQYF. In nucleotides, the CDR3 is TGTGCTAGCAGCTTAGCGTTGGTCGGAGAGACCCAGTACTTC. Together with reference TRBV7-7 and TRBJ2-5, the CDR3 gives the full variable domain: GAGVSQSPRYKVTKRGQDVTLRCDPISSHATLYWYQQALGQGPEFLTYFNYEAQPDKSGLPSDRFSAERPEGSISTLTIQRTEQRDSAMYRCASSLALVGETQYFGPGTRLLVL.

This chain joins TRBV5-1 and TRBJ1-4; D not certain. The CDR3 spans 15 residues. V shed 2 bases and J shed 5 bases, with 13 bases lying between them. CDR1 is SGHRS, CDR2 YFSETQ, per germline. DNA for the CDR3: TGCGCCAGCAGCTTCACAGAGTCAGACAATGAAAAACTGTTTTTT. Amino acid sequence: CASSFTESDNEKLFF.

V gene TRBV6-1 combines with J gene TRBJ2-7; perhaps TRBD2 as D (5 bases). CDR1 is MNHNS, CDR2 SASEGT, per germline. Deletions cut 4 bases from V and 3 bases from J, with 16 bases between. This CDR3 is built from 15 residues. The CDR3 spells CASSANPLAGYEQYF. The CDR3 DNA follows: TGTGCCAGCAGTGCAAACCCCCTCGCGGGCTACGAGCAGTACTTC.

This chain joins TRBV7-2 and TRBJ2-3, with 10 bases that match TRBD2. The CDR3 runs 15 residues. Trimming removed 10 bases from V and 4 bases from J; junction bases left unmatched: 11. The germline CDR1 and CDR2 sequences are SGHTA and FQGNSA. The CDR3 sequence: CATRRGSGGADTQYF. The DNA of the CDR3 is TGTGCCACCCGGCGGGGGAGCGGGGGGGCAGATACGCAGTATTTT.

V gene TRBV9 combines with J gene TRBJ2-5; 8 bases are shared with TRBD1. V was pared by 0 bases and J by 5 bases, with 6 bases of the junction left unmatched. In germline, CDR1 is SGDLS, CDR2 YYNGEE. The CDR3 spans 15 residues. The DNA of the CDR3 is TGTGCCAGCAGCGTAGGGACAGGGATGGTGGAGACCCAGTACTTC. As protein: CASSVGTGMVETQYF.

The V gene is TRBV6-5, the J gene TRBJ2-5, with TRBD1 as a possible D gene (5 bases). CDR3 length: 16 residues. V was cut by 0 bases and J by 4 bases, with 15 bases left in between. Germline CDR1 and CDR2: MNHEY and SVGAGI. CDR3 protein: CASSYSKRGEIETQYF. For the CDR3, the DNA is TGTGCCAGCAGTTACTCTAAAAGGGGTGAGATAGAGACCCAGTACTTC.

The rearrangement uses TRBV6-4 and TRBJ1-1; the D is unclear. Germline V lookup: CDR1 MRHNA, CDR2 SNTAGT. The V end lost 0 bases, the J end lost 7 bases, and 6 bases lay between the germline ends. The CDR3 consists of 12 residues. The CDR3 loop reads CASSDSGNEAFF. DNA for the CDR3: TGTGCCAGCAGTGACTCTGGGAATGAAGCTTTCTTT.

The V call is TRBV2, the J call TRBJ1-2; a weak D match, TRBD1 (6 bases). Per germline, CDR1 SNHLY and CDR2 FYNNEI. The V gene lost 6 bases and the J gene lost 5 bases, with 16 bases spanning the gap. The CDR3 loop spans 14 amino acids. In DNA form, the CDR3 reads TGTGCCAGCAGCGCTGACAGGTTCGCTTATGGCTACACCTTC. As protein: CASSADRFAYGYTF.

DNA of the CDR3: TGTGCCAGTACCTCAAGGGGTATCAACTATGGCTACACCTTC. It specifies CASTSRGINYGYTF. The J gene is TRBJ1-2, the V gene TRBV19, with a possible D match to TRBD1 (5 bases). The V gene lost 7 bases and the J gene lost 2 bases, with 14 bases spanning the gap. The CDR3 covers 14 residues. The V gene's germline CDR1 is LNHDA and CDR2 SQIVND (reference sequence).

The chain joins TRBV5-6 to TRBJ1-2, with D tentatively TRBD1 (6 bases). The CDR3 has 13 residues. The V end lost 4 bases, the J end lost 3 bases, and 10 bases lay between the germline ends. Germline V gives CDR1 SGHDT, CDR2 YYEEEE. DNA for the CDR3: TGTGCCAGCAGCCGGACAGTGGACTATGGCTACACCTTC. This codes for CASSRTVDYGYTF.

The CDR3 reads CASSIASGGTDTQYF. CDR3 DNA: TGTGCCAGTAGTATAGCTAGCGGGGGTACAGATACGCAGTATTTT. The rearrangement uses TRBV19 and TRBJ2-3; 10 bases are shared with TRBD2. The CDR3 is 15 amino acids. V lost 1 base to trimming and J lost 3 bases; unmatched junction nucleotides: 1. Germline V gene data show CDR1 as LNHDA and CDR2 as SQIVND (reference sequence). Filled out from reference TRBV19 and TRBJ2-3, the complete variable domain reads DGGITQSPKYLFRKEGQNVTLSCEQNLNHDAMYWYRQDPGQGLRLIYYSQIVNDFQKGDIAEGYSVSREKKESFPLTVTSAQKNPTAFYLCASSIASGGTDTQYFGPGTRLTVL.

V and J are TRBV19 and TRBJ2-2, with 7 bases aligning to TRBD2. This CDR3 comprises 14 residues. The V and J ends lost 5 bases and 4 bases, in that order; junction bases with no gene match: 4. CDR1 LNHDA and CDR2 SQIVND come from the germline V gene (reference sequence). The CDR3 spells CASSSGGGTGELFF. CDR3 nucleotides: TGTGCCAGTAGTTCGGGAGGCGGCACCGGGGAGCTGTTTTTT.

Only a few counts were recorded for this clone. This rearrangement joins TRBV30 to TRBJ2-5; 8 bases map to TRBD1. The V segment lost 1 base and the J segment 3 bases; nucleotides outside the gene matches: 7. Germline loops: CDR1 GTSNPN, CDR2 SVGIG (reference sequence). CDR3 length: 15 amino acids. CDR3: CAWSAQRTGKETQYF. CDR3 DNA sequence: TGTGCCTGGAGTGCCCAACGGACAGGGAAAGAGACCCAGTACTTC.

The table lists this clone with a count of one. The rearrangement links TRBV18 to TRBJ1-1; D unclear. V lost 2 bases and J lost 1, with 11 bases in between. CDR1 is KGHSH, CDR2 LQKENI, per germline. This CDR3 is 15 amino acids long. The CDR3 loop reads CASSPREVQNTEAFF. CDR3 DNA: TGTGCCAGCTCACCAAGGGAGGTTCAGAACACTGAAGCTTTCTTT.

This rearrangement joins TRBV6-1 to TRBJ2-1; tentative D call: TRBD2 (5 bases). The CDR3 has 16 residues. Deletions cut 2 bases from V and 4 bases from J, with 15 bases between. From germline, CDR1 is MNHNS and CDR2 SASEGT. CDR3 protein: CASSETRAITYNEQFF. DNA for the CDR3: TGTGCCAGCAGTGAAACGAGGGCAATAACTTACAATGAGCAGTTCTTC.

The CDR3 spells CASSYGGAEQYF. Written as DNA, the CDR3 is TGTGCCAGCAGTTACGGGGGGGCGGAGCAGTACTTC. The gene calls are TRBV6-5 and TRBJ2-5; possibly TRBD2 for D (7 bases). The V end lost 2 bases, the J end lost 11 bases, and 12 bases lay between the germline ends. The CDR3 loop spans 12 amino acids. From germline, CDR1 is MNHEY and CDR2 SVGAGI.

The genes are TRBV14 and TRBJ1-1, with D unresolved. The CDR3 runs 13 residues. Per germline, CDR1 SGHDN and CDR2 FVKESK. V dropped 0 bases and J dropped 0 bases, with 2 bases sitting between them. This CDR3 reads CASSQDLNTEAFF. The CDR3 nucleotides are TGTGCCAGCAGCCAAGATCTGAACACTGAAGCTTTCTTT.

In its sample, this clone was seen a few times. The V call is TRBV7-2, the J call TRBJ1-5; a possible D gene is TRBD1 (5 bases). Trimming pared 5 bases from V and 0 bases from J, leaving 11 bases between. CDR3 length equals 15 residues. Germline V gene data show CDR1 as SGHTA and CDR2 as FQGNSA. CDR3 sequence (DNA): TGTGCCAGCAGCATAATGACAGATAGCAATCAGCCCCAGCATTTT. Translated, it gives CASSIMTDSNQPQHF.

V and J are TRBV6-5 and TRBJ2-3; the D gene is possibly TRBD2 (7 bases). Trimming removed 2 bases from V and 5 bases from J, with 14 bases in between. Germline-derived CDR1 and CDR2 are MNHEY and SVGAGI. CDR3 size: 15 residues. This chain's CDR3 is CASSYGGALGDTQYF. The CDR3 region has the DNA TGTGCCAGCAGTTACGGGGGGGCCCTCGGAGATACGCAGTATTTT.

V usage is TRBV11-2 and J usage is TRBJ1-2, with D unclear. Germline loops: CDR1 SGHAT, CDR2 FQNNGV. The V and J ends lost 8 bases and 4 bases respectively, with 20 bases between them. The CDR3 runs 15 residues. The CDR3 protein is CASARAGISLYGYTF. CDR3 DNA: TGTGCCAGCGCTAGGGCGGGGATAAGTCTCTATGGCTACACCTTC.

V and J are TRBV11-1 and TRBJ2-7; 8 nucleotides match TRBD1. The V segment lost 3 bases and the J segment 3 bases; nucleotides outside the gene matches: 7. This CDR3 spans 15 amino acids. Germline CDR1 and CDR2: SGHAT and FQDESV (reference sequence). The CDR3 loop reads CASSLFMTGDYEQYF. The CDR3 DNA is TGTGCCAGCAGCTTGTTCATGACAGGGGACTACGAGCAGTACTTC.

The sample holds one count of this clone. The V and J genes are TRBV18 and TRBJ2-7; D gene uncertain. The germline V and J ends were trimmed by 3 bases and 1 base, with 10 bases remaining between them. CDR3 length: 14 residues. Per germline, CDR1 KGHSH and CDR2 LQKENI. CDR3 DNA: TGTGCCAGCTCACCCTTTTGGGTATCCTACGAGCAGTACTTC. This codes for CASSPFWVSYEQYF. Full variable domain (outside the CDR3, taken from reference TRBV18 and TRBJ2-7): NAGVMQNPRHLVRRRGQEARLRCSPMKGHSHVYWYRQLPEEGLKFMVYLQKENIIDESGMPKERFSAEFPKEGPSILRIQQVVRGDSAAYFCASSPFWVSYEQYFGPGTRLTVT.

This chain joins TRBV11-2 and TRBJ2-7, with a weak D call TRBD2 (5 bases). V lost 3 bases to trimming and J lost 3 bases, with 12 bases between them. The CDR3 contains 14 residues. The germline gives CDR1 SGHAT, CDR2 FQNNGV. As DNA, the CDR3 is TGTGCCAGCAGCTTCGGGGAAGGCATCTACGAGCAGTACTTC. This encodes CASSFGEGIYEQYF.

The chain has TRBV29-1 and TRBJ1-1; D gene ambiguous. Germline V gene lookup returns CDR1 SQVTM and CDR2 ANQGSEA. CDR3 length: 8 amino acids. V was clipped by 7 bases and J by 8 bases, with 5 bases between them. CDR3 in DNA: TGCAGCGCCCGAGAAGCTTTCTTT. This encodes CSAREAFF. The variable domain in full, completed from reference TRBV29-1 and TRBJ1-1, reads SAVISQKPSRDICQRGTSLTIQCQVDSQVTMMFWYRQQPGQSLTLIATANQGSEATYESGFVIDKFPISRPNLTFSTLTVSNMSPEDSSIYLCSAREAFFGQGTRLTVV.

This clone appeared a few times. The chain links TRBV4-3 to TRBJ1-6, with 9 bases aligning to TRBD1. This CDR3 is built from 16 residues. The trim removed 0 bases at V and 6 bases at J, leaving 3 bases unmatched. Per germline, CDR1 LGHNA and CDR2 YSLEER. The CDR3 region is CASSQEGDRANSPLHF. CDR3 bases: TGCGCCAGCAGCCAAGAAGGGGACAGGGCTAATTCACCCCTCCACTTT.

This sequence joins TRBV7-2 and TRBJ1-5; TRBD1 matches at 11 bases. Per the germline V gene, CDR1 is SGHTA and CDR2 is FQGNSA. This CDR3 spans 15 amino acids. Unmatched junction bases numbered 7, after V lost 5 bases and J lost 7 bases. DNA for the CDR3: TGTGCCAGCAGCCCACGGACAGGGGGCAGGCAGCCCCAGCATTTT. It yields the protein CASSPRTGGRQPQHF.

This clone was seen a handful of times. The chain joins TRBV18 to TRBJ1-5; 11 bases align to TRBD1. The trim removed 4 bases at V and 7 bases at J, leaving 9 bases unmatched. This CDR3 is 16 amino acids long. Germline V gene sequence: CDR1 KGHSH, CDR2 LQKENI. The CDR3 sequence: CASSQPGTGGWQPQHF. In nucleotides, the CDR3 is TGTGCCAGCTCACAACCAGGGACAGGGGGATGGCAGCCCCAGCATTTT. Supplemented by reference TRBV18 and TRBJ1-5, the full variable domain reads NAGVMQNPRHLVRRRGQEARLRCSPMKGHSHVYWYRQLPEEGLKFMVYLQKENIIDESGMPKERFSAEFPKEGPSILRIQQVVRGDSAAYFCASSQPGTGGWQPQHFGDGTRLSIL.

The chain is built from TRBV27 and TRBJ2-3, with 12 positions matching TRBD2. Germline values: CDR1 MNHEY, CDR2 SMNVEV (reference sequence). The trim removed 6 bases at V and 0 bases at J, leaving 10 bases unmatched. This CDR3 region has 18 residues. The CDR3 region has the DNA TGTGCCAGCAGCCGAATTCCCGGGACTAGCGGGAGCACAGATACGCAGTATTTT. Translating gives CASSRIPGTSGSTDTQYF.

J is TRBJ2-5 and V is TRBV29-1; 9 nucleotides match TRBD1. V was clipped by 4 bases and J by 3 bases; unmatched bases: 3. The CDR3 is made up of 13 amino acids. Per the germline V gene, CDR1 is SQVTM and CDR2 is ANQGSEA. Written as DNA, the CDR3 is TGCAGCGTTGCGGGACAGGGTAAAGAGACCCAGTACTTC. Translated, it gives CSVAGQGKETQYF.